What follows are 27 T cell receptor beta chains derived from one specimen sequenced in a study of early T cells in non-severe SARS-CoV-2 infection. One entry per CDR3 protein, called by TCRdb with MiXCR from the 5' RACE reads. The sample contains approximately 81,000 distinct CDR3 sequences, less than 15% of which appear only once. The sequenced material came from whole blood. The receptor set was obtained from an adult who was a healthcare worker with PCR-confirmed SARS-CoV-2 infection or an uninfected control (not recorded which).

This clonotype was observed at least ten times. This rearrangement joins TRBV27 to TRBJ1-4, with unresolved D. Germline values: CDR1 MNHEY, CDR2 SMNVEV (reference sequence). Trimming shortened V by 0 bases and J by 5 bases, and 13 bases separated the two germline ends. The CDR3 length is 16 residues. The chain's CDR3 is CASSLSPAGLNEKLFF. CDR3 coding DNA: TGTGCCAGCAGTTTATCGCCCGCCGGATTAAATGAAAAACTGTTTTTT.

This clonotype showed up many times. The CDR3 DNA is TGTGCCAGCAGTCTGTCGGGTCTCTACGAGCAGTACTTC. It codes for CASSLSGLYEQYF. The chain uses TRBV6-1 and TRBJ2-7, with D hard to call. V was shortened by 5 bases and J by 3 bases, with 11 bases between the two germline ends. CDR3 length: 13 residues. Germline CDR1 and CDR2: MNHNS and SASEGT.

This clonotype showed up just a few times. The CDR3 DNA is TGCAGTGCTTATAGATATGGCTACACCTTC. Its translation is CSAYRYGYTF. The chain links TRBV20-1 to TRBJ1-2; D not resolved. Germline V gene lookup returns CDR1 DFQATT and CDR2 SNEGSKA (reference sequence). Trimming took 5 bases from V and 5 from J, leaving 6 bases between them. The CDR3 has 10 residues.

The chain couples TRBV7-9 to TRBJ1-4; D is unresolved. Trimming took off 5 bases at V and 13 bases at J, with 14 bases between the two ends. The CDR3 has 12 amino acids. Germline CDR1 SEHNR, CDR2 FQNEAQ (reference sequence). CDR3 in DNA: TGTGCCAGCAGCCCCACTTCCAAGGGACTGTTTTTT. Translation gives CASSPTSKGLFF.

The CDR3 nucleotides read TGTGCCAGCAGCTTTAGGACAGGGGATAGCAATCAGCCCCAGCATTTT. As protein: CASSFRTGDSNQPQHF. The V and J genes are TRBV5-6 and TRBJ1-5, with 9 bases lining up with TRBD1. The germline CDR1 and CDR2 sequences are SGHDT and YYEEEE. V shed 2 bases and J 0 bases; nucleotides not matched to a gene: 3. CDR3 size: 16 residues. The complete variable domain, with remaining parts taken from reference TRBV5-6 and TRBJ1-5, reads DAGVTQSPTHLIKTRGQQVTLRCSPKSGHDTVSWYQQALGQGPQFIFQYYEEEERQRGNFPDRFSGHQFPNYSSELNVNALLLGDSALYLCASSFRTGDSNQPQHFGDGTRLSIL.

DNA for the CDR3: TGTGCCAGCAGCTTAGCCTTACTAGCGGGCGGTAAGACCCAGTACTTC. As protein: CASSLALLAGGKTQYF. The chain links TRBV11-1 to TRBJ2-5, with TRBD2 matching 9 bases. V gave up 0 bases and J gave up 6 bases; unmatched junction bases: 8. The CDR3 has 16 residues. Germline CDR1 SGHAT, CDR2 FQDESV (reference sequence).

This clonotype was observed at least ten times. V is TRBV5-1 and J is TRBJ2-1, with 8 positions matching TRBD1. The ends lost 0 bases at V and 8 bases at J; junction bases unmatched: 7. The CDR3 has 15 residues. CDR1 and CDR2 from the germline V gene are SGHRS and YFSETQ. In DNA, the CDR3 is TGCGCCAGCAGCTTGGTGGGGACAGGTTCTGATGAGCAGTTCTTC. Protein sequence: CASSLVGTGSDEQFF.

This clonotype has just a few counts. This sequence joins TRBV12-3 or TRBV12-4 and TRBJ1-1, with D unresolved. V was pared by 4 bases and J by 6 bases, with 18 bases between. The CDR3 covers 15 residues. CDR3 bases: TGTGCCAGCAGTTCGGAGGCTACCGGGTGGTCTGAAGCTTTCTTT. It yields the protein CASSSEATGWSEAFF.

This chain uses TRBV20-1 with TRBJ2-7, with D possibly being TRBD1 (6 bases). CDR1 and CDR2 from the germline V gene are DFQATT and SNEGSKA (reference sequence). This CDR3 has 13 residues. Trimming shortened V by 1 base and J by 2 bases, and 9 bases separated the two germline ends. The chain's CDR3 is CSARGDMAYEQYF. DNA for the CDR3: TGCAGTGCTAGAGGGGACATGGCCTACGAGCAGTACTTC.

J is TRBJ2-3 and V is TRBV3-1; tentative D call: TRBD1 (7 bases). Germline V gene sequence: CDR1 LGHDT, CDR2 YNNKEL (reference sequence). Trimming pared 3 bases from V and 15 bases from J, leaving 19 bases between. There are 13 residues in the CDR3. The CDR3 nucleotides read TGTGCCAGCAGCCAGGAGACAGGGACTCCCCGTTATTTT. Its translation: CASSQETGTPRYF.

This clonotype has just a few counts. This rearrangement joins TRBV6-5 to TRBJ2-7; 8 positions match TRBD2. The junction had 16 bases not matched to a gene; V was cut back by 2 bases and J by 7 bases. CDR1 and CDR2 from the germline V gene are MNHEY and SVGAGI. The CDR3 sequence is 17 residues long. The CDR3, as DNA: TGTGCCAGCAGTTACAGTAGCGGGGCGTTTCGTCCCTCGGAGCAGTACTTC. Protein sequence: CASSYSSGAFRPSEQYF.

This clonotype was picked up many times. The chain recombines TRBV6-6 with TRBJ2-1; no firm D call. Germline V gives CDR1 MNHNY, CDR2 SVGAGI (reference sequence). Trimming shortened V by 8 bases and J by 0 bases, and 8 bases separated the two germline ends. The CDR3 is 13 residues long. The CDR3 region has the DNA TGTGCCAGCGAACCGGTCTCCTACAATGAGCAGTTCTTC. The encoded protein is CASEPVSYNEQFF.

This clonotype has at least ten counts. The chain has TRBV6-5 and TRBJ1-5, with 9 bases matching TRBD1. The CDR3 has 15 residues. Germline CDR1 is MNHEY and CDR2 is SVGAGI. V trimming: 2 bases; J trimming: 4 bases; junction bases outside the gene matches: 3. CDR3 DNA sequence: TGTGCCAGCAGTTACGGGACAGGGCTAAATCAGCCCCAGCATTTT. This codes for CASSYGTGLNQPQHF.

This clonotype was detected many times. The chain combines TRBV19 with TRBJ1-5; perhaps TRBD1 as D (5 bases). The germline CDR1 and CDR2 sequences are LNHDA and SQIVND (reference sequence). The CDR3 is made up of 16 amino acids. V gave up 5 bases and J gave up 4 bases, with 18 bases separating them. The CDR3 DNA is TGTGCCAGTAGTCCAAGGGGACCCCTCAAAAATCAGCCCCAGCATTTT. This gives the protein CASSPRGPLKNQPQHF.

This clonotype was picked up many times. This chain connects TRBV28 to TRBJ2-1; D might be TRBD1 (5 bases). The germline CDR1 and CDR2 sequences are MDHEN and SYDVKM. V dropped 3 bases and J dropped 2 bases, with 8 bases sitting between them. This CDR3 has 14 residues. The CDR3 bases are TGTGCCAGCAGTTTTCAGGGCGCCTACAATGAGCAGTTCTTC. Its protein product is CASSFQGAYNEQFF.

This clonotype was recorded at least ten times. The rearrangement uses TRBV2 and TRBJ2-4; D call uncertain. Germline CDR1 SNHLY, CDR2 FYNNEI. The CDR3 length is 14 residues. Deletions cut 6 bases from V and 5 bases from J, with 14 bases between. This CDR3 is CASRLTPTENIQYF. DNA of the CDR3: TGTGCCAGCAGATTGACACCTACAGAAAACATTCAGTACTTC. The variable domain in full, with the rest retrieved from reference TRBV2 and TRBJ2-4, is EPEVTQTPSHQVTQMGQEVILRCVPISNHLYFYWYRQILGQKVEFLVSFYNNEISEKSEIFDDQFSVERPDGSNFTLKIRSTKLEDSAMYFCASRLTPTENIQYFGAGTRLSVL.

This clonotype was seen only a few times. This sequence joins TRBV30 and TRBJ2-7, with 10 bases lining up with TRBD1. This CDR3 has 15 amino acids. Germline V gives CDR1 GTSNPN, CDR2 SVGIG (reference sequence). V lost 3 bases to trimming and J lost 2 bases; unmatched junction nucleotides: 7. The chain's CDR3 is CAWSGGQGGPYEQYF. DNA for the CDR3: TGTGCCTGGAGCGGAGGACAGGGGGGCCCCTACGAGCAGTACTTC.

There are a few counts of this clonotype. This sequence joins TRBV7-9 and TRBJ1-1; D is undetermined. Germline CDR1 is SEHNR and CDR2 is FQNEAQ (reference sequence). The CDR3 is 12 residues long. Trimming took off 2 bases at V and 5 bases at J, with 6 bases between the two ends. CDR3 bases: TGTGCCAGCAGCTTAATGCAGACTGAAGCTTTCTTT. The encoded protein is CASSLMQTEAFF.

The rearrangement joins TRBV6-5 to TRBJ1-1; D remains unclear. V gave up 6 bases and J gave up 7 bases, with 12 bases separating them. Germline CDR1 and CDR2: MNHEY and SVGAGI. The CDR3 is made up of 12 amino acids. This CDR3 reads CASSPTVGEAFF. In DNA form, the CDR3 reads TGTGCCAGCAGCCCAACGGTGGGTGAAGCTTTCTTT.

This clonotype has at least ten counts. This sequence joins TRBV5-4 and TRBJ2-1; no firm D call. The V end was cut by 4 bases, the J end by 0 bases, with 11 bases between. Germline CDR1 reads SGHNT; CDR2 reads YYREEE (reference sequence). The CDR3 spans 15 residues. The CDR3 loop is CASSPDPASYNEQFF. The CDR3 DNA follows: TGTGCCAGCAGCCCCGATCCCGCCTCCTACAATGAGCAGTTCTTC. The entire variable domain, with the rest obtained from reference TRBV5-4 and TRBJ2-1, is as follows: ETGVTQSPTHLIKTRGQQVTLRCSSQSGHNTVSWYQQALGQGPQFIFQYYREEENGRGNFPPRFSGLQFPNYSSELNVNALELDDSALYLCASSPDPASYNEQFFGPGTRLTVL.

The chain couples TRBV29-1 to TRBJ2-7; 10 bases line up with TRBD1. The length of the CDR3 is 14 residues. V trimming: 0 bases; J trimming: 5 bases; junction bases outside the gene matches: 4. CDR1 is SQVTM and CDR2 is ANQGSEA in the germline V gene. CDR3 DNA sequence: TGCAGCGTTGAAGACCTGACAGGGGGCGACGAGCAGTACTTC. Encoded protein: CSVEDLTGGDEQYF.

This clonotype is a singleton in its sample. Germline is not matched at one junction end, which may reflect a read error. The chain combines TRBV5-1 with TRBJ2-3, with 8 bases matching TRBD1. The CDR3 is 16 amino acids. In germline, CDR1 is SGHRS, CDR2 YFSETQ. CDR3 DNA sequence: TGCGCCAGCAGCTTGCAAGGACAGGGAGGTCCAGATGCGCAGTATTTT. Residues: CASSLQGQGGPDAQYF.

This clonotype was counted many times. The chain employs TRBV7-2 and TRBJ2-7, with 10 bases that match TRBD2. The CDR3 is made up of 16 amino acids. Germline assignment: CDR1 SGHTA and CDR2 FQGNSA. J was trimmed by 4 bases and V by 3 bases; bases with no gene match: 9. This chain's CDR3 is CASSFQAGGPGYEQYF. CDR3 nucleotides: TGTGCCAGCAGCTTTCAAGCGGGAGGGCCAGGGTACGAGCAGTACTTC.

This clonotype has only a few counts. The chain links TRBV2 to TRBJ1-2, with 8 bases lining up with TRBD1. Unmatched junction bases numbered 4, after V lost 7 bases and J lost 3 bases. CDR1 and CDR2 from the germline V gene are SNHLY and FYNNEI. This CDR3 region has 13 residues. The CDR3 DNA reads TGTGCCAGCATTCAGGGGGCTGACTATGGCTACACCTTC. Translation gives CASIQGADYGYTF.

This clonotype occurred a few times. The V and J genes are TRBV7-3 and TRBJ2-5, with a weak D call TRBD2 (6 bases). The V end was cut by 0 bases, the J end by 5 bases, with 13 bases between. This CDR3 spans 15 amino acids. Looked up from germline, CDR1 is SGHTA and CDR2 is FQGTGA. The CDR3 nucleotides are TGTGCCAGCAGCTTAACTAGGGCTGCGGGGGAGACCCAGTACTTC. Protein product: CASSLTRAAGETQYF.

This clonotype appeared many times. CDR3 loop: CSATGAGRGDTQYF. CDR3 nucleotides: TGCAGTGCTACTGGTGCGGGGAGAGGTGATACGCAGTATTTT. The chain joins TRBV20-1 to TRBJ2-3, with TRBD2 as a possible D gene (6 bases). This CDR3 comprises 14 residues. The germline gives CDR1 DFQATT, CDR2 SNEGSKA (reference sequence). V was cut by 4 bases and J by 6 bases, with 17 bases left in between.

This clonotype appeared a few times. The gene calls are TRBV6-2 or TRBV6-3 and TRBJ2-2; TRBD2 agrees at 7 bases. Trimming cost V 6 bases and J 7 bases; bases outside gene matches: 2. The CDR3 is made up of 12 amino acids. The germline V gene has CDR1 MNHEY and CDR2 SVGEGT. DNA for the CDR3: TGTGCCAGCAGGCGGGAGAACGGGGAGCTGTTTTTT. It codes for CASRRENGELFF.